The 10 T cell receptor beta chains below were found in one sample sequenced in a study of identical twins. In TCRdb, the 5' RACE reads were re-called with MiXCR into one record per CDR3 protein. This table holds some 600,000 distinct CDR3 sequences, around 7.4% found once. The same data also went into a second study, on yellow fever vaccine responses in identical twins.

Sequencing input: PBMCs. Receptors were obtained from a woman between 18 and 29 years old in good health.

This sequence joins TRBV5-1 and TRBJ2-5; 7 nucleotides line up with TRBD2. Looked up from germline, CDR1 is SGHRS and CDR2 is YFSETQ. Trimming cost V 2 bases and J 1 base; bases outside gene matches: 2. The CDR3 is 14 amino acids. CDR3: CASSFREGQETQYF. CDR3 bases: TGCGCCAGCAGCTTCAGGGAGGGCCAAGAGACCCAGTACTTC.

The chain recombines TRBV3-1 with TRBJ1-2; the match to TRBD1 covers 7 bases. Germline CDR1 and CDR2: LGHDT and YNNKEL (reference sequence). The V gene end was trimmed by 0 bases and the J gene end by 2 bases; junction bases not matched to a gene: 6. This CDR3 is 16 amino acids long. The CDR3 region is CASSQDRQGSNYGYTF. The CDR3 DNA sequence: TGTGCCAGCAGCCAAGATAGACAGGGATCCAACTATGGCTACACCTTC.

This chain connects TRBV7-6 to TRBJ2-1; TRBD2 matches at 9 bases. This CDR3 is 18 amino acids long. V shed 1 base and J 0 bases; nucleotides not matched to a gene: 7. Per germline, CDR1 SGHVS and CDR2 FNYEAQ. DNA for the CDR3: TGTGCCAGCAGCTTAGAAGCGGGAGGCAGGAGCTCCTACAATGAGCAGTTCTTC. Its translation is CASSLEAGGRSSYNEQFF.

This clonotype was seen repeatedly, ten times or more. The genes are TRBV10-3 and TRBJ2-2, with 13 bases that match TRBD2. V trimming: 2 bases; J trimming: 2 bases; junction bases outside the gene matches: 8. The CDR3 spans 19 residues. The germline CDR1 and CDR2 sequences are ENHRY and SYGVKD. The CDR3 loop reads CAISERTSGREENTGELFF. CDR3 nucleotide sequence: TGTGCCATCAGTGAGCGAACTAGCGGGAGGGAAGAAAACACCGGGGAGCTGTTTTTT.

There are many counts of this clonotype. This rearrangement joins TRBV29-1 to TRBJ2-1; D is possibly TRBD2 (6 bases). Germline values: CDR1 SQVTM, CDR2 ANQGSEA. V lost 0 bases and J 12 bases, leaving 15 bases between the germline ends. The CDR3 consists of 13 residues. The CDR3 DNA is TGCAGCGTTGAAGACAGGCTAGCGACCTCGCAGTTCTTC. It translates to CSVEDRLATSQFF.

This clonotype was recorded a few times. This chain connects TRBV7-2 to TRBJ2-7; TRBD2 matches at 10 bases. The germline V gene encodes CDR1 SGHTA and CDR2 FQGNSA. The CDR3 has 14 amino acids. V shed 8 bases, J shed 3 bases, and the junction held 7 bases outside the gene matches. CDR3: CASGITSGNYEQYF. CDR3 DNA: TGTGCCAGCGGGATCACTAGCGGGAACTACGAGCAGTACTTC. Together with reference TRBV7-2 and TRBJ2-7, the CDR3 gives the full variable domain: GAGVSQSPSNKVTEKGKDVELRCDPISGHTALYWYRQSLGQGLEFLIYFQGNSAPDKSGLPSDRFSAERTGGSVSTLTIQRTQQEDSAVYLCASGITSGNYEQYFGPGTRLTVT.

This clonotype was seen ten or more times. In DNA, the CDR3 is TGCAGTGCTAGAGGACCGGGACTAGCGGGATCAGATACGCAGTATTTT. It is translated as CSARGPGLAGSDTQYF. This chain joins TRBV20-1 and TRBJ2-3, with TRBD2 matching over 13 bases. J gave up 4 bases and V 1 base, and 5 bases lay outside the gene matches. Germline-derived CDR1 and CDR2 are DFQATT and SNEGSKA (reference sequence). This CDR3 is built from 16 residues.

The table lists this clonotype with a few counts. The genes are TRBV20-1 and TRBJ2-1; no clear D gene. CDR3 length equals 12 residues. Trimming cost V 3 bases and J 6 bases, with 9 bases left between them. The germline V gene has CDR1 DFQATT and CDR2 SNEGSKA (reference sequence). As DNA, the CDR3 is TGCAGTGCTAGGAGTAGGCCCAATGAGCAGTTCTTC. This codes for CSARSRPNEQFF.

The chain is built from TRBV20-1 and TRBJ1-4, with D perhaps matching TRBD1 (5 bases). Trimming removed 2 bases at V and 7 bases at J, with 17 bases between. The CDR3 spans 15 residues. The germline CDR1 and CDR2 sequences are DFQATT and SNEGSKA (reference sequence). Here the CDR3 reads CSARLPDGGGEKLFF. CDR3 nucleotides: TGCAGTGCTAGACTCCCCGACGGGGGTGGTGAAAAACTGTTTTTT.

This clonotype was observed a handful of times. This chain connects TRBV6-5 to TRBJ1-2, with a tentative D call TRBD1 (6 bases). The CDR3 covers 13 residues. Per germline, CDR1 MNHEY and CDR2 SVGAGI. The germline V and J ends were trimmed by 2 bases and 8 bases, with 12 bases remaining between them. DNA of the CDR3: TGTGCCAGCAGTTACACGGGGGCCGTGGGCTACACCTTC. Translated, it gives CASSYTGAVGYTF.